Listed below are T cell receptor beta chains from one sample, sequenced in a study of T cells expressing NK-cell markers. TCRdb re-called the 5' RACE reads and gives one entry per CDR3 protein, without DNA. The sample has 120,000 to 150,000 distinct CDR3 sequences, and its top ten clones hold less than 15%. Sequenced input: blood T cells: a sorted CD56 or NKG2C T cell subset, CD4+ or CD8+ T cells, or bulk PBMC T cells (not recorded which). The receptor source for this set is a man younger than 35 in good health. The CDR3 runs from the conserved cysteine through the conserved F or W.

>TRBJ2-4|TRBV7-7
CASSAAGGLAKNIQYF
>TRBJ2-5|TRBV6-2/TRBV6-3
CASSYEASGPQETQYF
>TRBJ2-7|TRBV27
CASSLSPQFEQYF
>TRBJ1-1|TRBV5-1
CASSLTGRGEAFF
>TRBJ2-6|TRBV30
CAWGSAFSGANVLTF
>TRBJ2-2|TRBV7-9
CAPGSQPELFF
>TRBJ2-5|TRBV29-1
CSVPTERETQYF
>TRBJ2-3|TRBV7-9
CASQTSGNTDTQYF
>TRBJ2-5|TRBV12-3/TRBV12-4
CASSPDRAETQYF
>TRBJ2-1|TRBV29-1
CSVPYLGAEQFF
>TRBJ2-5|TRBV7-2
CASSLGTSGSEETQYF
>TRBJ1-1|TRBV4-2
CATRIGDTEAFF
>TRBJ2-7|TRBV4-3
CASSPGQGTYEQYF
>TRBJ1-5|TRBV6-2/TRBV6-3
CASSYDYGQDNQPQHF
>TRBJ2-3|TRBV6-2/TRBV6-3
CASSGGRSPTDTQYF
>TRBJ2-5|TRBV10-3
CAISEGAGAQETQYF
>TRBJ2-1|TRBV6-5
CASSYGRFYNEQFF
>TRBJ2-7|TRBV19
CASSIIAVEAGVFEQYF
>TRBJ2-5|TRBV11-2
CASSFLTETQYF
>TRBJ2-2|TRBV19
CASTPDYLSTGELFF
>TRBJ2-3|TRBV7-7
CASSLGGGSASTDTQYF
>TRBJ2-1|TRBV5-6
CASSFRVHEQFF
>TRBJ2-5|TRBV2
CASSDKAGGLQETQYF
>TRBJ2-1|TRBV6-1
CASISGSYNEQFF
>TRBJ1-1|TRBV12-3/TRBV12-4
CASSVAGPLNTEAFF
>TRBJ2-7|TRBV28
CASSRPPTPGLNHEQYF
>TRBJ2-5|TRBV7-9
CASRPGLTQETQYF
>TRBJ2-4|TRBV5-1
CASSLAGANIQYF
>TRBJ2-1|TRBV27
CASSLTGRNNEQFF
>TRBJ2-7|TRBV9
CASSVERDSSYEQYF
>TRBJ2-5|TRBV20-1
CSARTTSGMKTQYF
>TRBJ2-1|TRBV12-3/TRBV12-4
CASTRTSGTDNEQFF
>TRBJ2-1|TRBV4-2
CASSEISGTSVPSYNEQFF
>TRBJ2-3|TRBV5-1
CASSFRLAGQFGDTQYF
>TRBJ2-2|TRBV19
CASSSLAGGFGELFF
>TRBJ2-7|TRBV14
CASSPGLLNEQYF
>TRBJ2-7|TRBV19
CASAPGQAYEQYF
>TRBJ2-3|TRBV6-5
CASSYRSESEDTQYF
>TRBJ2-7|TRBV20-1
CSARGTSGTEEQYF
>TRBJ2-1|TRBV12-3/TRBV12-4
CASSPLPKVYNEQFF
>TRBJ1-2|TRBV19
CASSPDSTNYGYTF
>TRBJ2-2|TRBV2
CASFNSRQGKAGELFF
>TRBJ2-1|TRBV4-1
CASSQGSLLDEQFF
>TRBJ2-7|TRBV20-1
CSARELGGSWNEQYF
>TRBJ1-2|TRBV7-9
CASSLASGVFGYTF
>TRBJ2-5|TRBV6-5
CASSSTSYSETQYF
>TRBJ2-1|TRBV14
CASSLGRTSLYNEQFF
>TRBJ2-1|TRBV7-6
CASSLAGGTGLYHEQFF
>TRBJ2-5|TRBV29-1
CSAAGTGPARAQYF
>TRBJ2-5|TRBV7-9
CASSPNRDQEAKETQYF
>TRBJ2-1|TRBV18
CASSRPGQSYNEQFF
>TRBJ2-1|TRBV28
CASSLTTSGRQFF
>TRBJ2-1|TRBV12-3/TRBV12-4
CASSGTTGYGGQFF
>TRBJ2-1|TRBV25-1
CASSGTGSGEQFF
>TRBJ2-1|TRBV4-1
CASSQDSDEQFF
>TRBJ2-5|TRBV4-1
CASSQELPDQETQYF
>TRBJ2-2|TRBV4-3
CASREGSNTGELFF